The 7 T cell receptor beta chains in this list originate from one sample, sequenced in a study of cytomegalovirus exposure and HLA in healthy donors (dated by TCRdb to 2017 to 2019). The library was built by means of the immunoSEQ multiplex PCR assay. The multiplex PCR relied on a mix of 60 forward primers for TCR Vbeta segments and 13 reverse primers for TCR Jbeta segments. The immuneACCESS repertoire file appears here via TCRdb, limited to in-frame rearrangements. These files lack a portion of the clones; in checked studies, under half of the deficit traces to unresolved V genes, and the cause of the others is not known. A total of a few hundred thousand clones appear in this sample, over 75% of them only once. Of the sample, 10% falls within the top ten clones. Sequenced sample: PBMCs. The source of these receptors is a woman aged 45-65 years in good health and CMV-seropositive.

The genes are TRBV10-2 and TRBJ1-2; 8 bases are a match to TRBD1. The J segment lost 4 bases and the V segment lost 4 bases, leaving 5 bases of the junction unmatched. This CDR3 contains 14 residues. CDR1 is WSHSY, CDR2 SAAADI, per germline. CDR3 sequence reads: CASSATGGGYGYTF. The CDR3 DNA follows: TGCGCCAGCAGTGCCACAGGGGGAGGCTATGGCTACACCTTC.

This clone was counted once. The CDR3 is CASREREATYNEQFF. The CDR3 nucleotides read TGTGCCAGCAGGGAAAGGGAGGCCACCTACAATGAGCAGTTCTTC. The V gene is TRBV2, the J gene TRBJ2-1, with D tentatively TRBD2 (6 bases). Germline values: CDR1 SNHLY, CDR2 FYNNEI. This CDR3 has 15 amino acids. Trimming left V 6 bases short and J 2 bases short, with 14 bases between.

This sequence joins TRBV28 and TRBJ1-2; 7 nucleotides align to TRBD1. CDR1 and CDR2 (germline): MDHEN, SYDVKM. The V segment lost 4 bases and the J segment 3 bases; nucleotides outside the gene matches: 8. The CDR3 runs 15 residues. CDR3 region: CASSSRQGGDYGYTF. The DNA for the CDR3 is TGTGCCAGCAGTTCACGACAGGGTGGTGACTATGGCTACACCTTC.

The chain has TRBV10-1 and TRBJ2-1; possibly TRBD1 for D (6 bases). Germline values: CDR1 WNHNN, CDR2 SYGVQD (reference sequence). V was trimmed by 4 bases and J by 8 bases, leaving 12 bases between them. The CDR3 is made up of 13 amino acids. The CDR3 loop reads CASSASGEDEQFF. CDR3 DNA sequence: TGCGCCAGCAGTGCCTCAGGGGAAGATGAGCAGTTCTTC.

Written as DNA, the CDR3 is TGTGCCAGCAGCCCCCCCGGACTAGTTTCCAATGAGCAGTTCTTC. Its translation is CASSPPGLVSNEQFF. This chain connects TRBV7-9 to TRBJ2-1; 7 bases are a match to TRBD2. Germline V gene lookup returns CDR1 SEHNR and CDR2 FQNEAQ (reference sequence). The V gene end was trimmed by 5 bases and the J gene end by 6 bases; junction bases not matched to a gene: 10. This CDR3 region has 15 residues.

V gene TRBV6-5 combines with J gene TRBJ2-1; D is possibly TRBD1 (6 bases). CDR1 and CDR2 (germline): MNHEY, SVGAGI. The ends were cut back, 7 bases at V and 1 base at J, with 14 bases in the middle. The CDR3 has 15 residues. This chain's CDR3 is CASTFIGGSYNEQFF. DNA of the CDR3: TGTGCCAGCACGTTTATAGGGGGTTCCTACAATGAGCAGTTCTTC.

The chain is built from TRBV6-1 and TRBJ2-5; 7 nucleotides agree with TRBD1. Per germline, CDR1 MNHNS and CDR2 SASEGT. The V and J ends lost 3 bases and 4 bases, in that order; junction bases with no gene match: 11. CDR3 length: 16 residues. The CDR3: CASSDYRGSRLETQYF. The CDR3 coding sequence is TGTGCCAGCAGTGACTACAGGGGCTCCCGCTTAGAGACCCAGTACTTC.